The entry that follows covers one T cell receptor beta chain sequence. What it binds is not known. Germline V gene sequence: CDR1 KGHSH, CDR2 LQKENI. The CDR3 has 14 amino acids. V lost 5 bases to trimming and J lost 2 bases, with 13 bases between them. The cohort's ophthalmopathy patients, a group with duration under 3 months, had a Clinical Activity Score of at least 3 and a NOSPECS grade of at least 4. Diagnostic decisions used clinical symptoms, serum thyroxine and TRAb, thyroid ultrasound and orbital computed tomography. The data were obtained in a study of T cells in Graves' hyperthyroidism and ophthalmopathy. Study-level points and caveats: Expanded thyroid clonotypes (above 0.001) were mostly also found in blood. Median prediction lead before ophthalmopathy onset was 6.5 months with the model.

It was RNA transcripts that yielded the amplified TCR beta CDR3 regions. During a first-round RT-PCR of the TCR CDR3, the HTBI primer set was used. TCRdb reprocessed the multiplex PCR reads via MiXCR and lists one record per CDR3 protein. Counted here are around 400,000 distinct CDR3 sequences, roughly 15% occurring once; the ten biggest clones make up approximately 19%. This rearrangement joins TRBV18 to TRBJ2-7; D is possibly TRBD2 (7 bases). This clonotype was obtained from a woman aged 55-69 years with Graves' ophthalmopathy. Source material: blood. Here the CDR3 DNA reads TGTGCCAGCTCAGGGGGGAGGGGGACCTACGAGCAGTACTTC. Translation gives CASSGGRGTYEQYF. Full variable domain (missing parts from reference TRBV18 and TRBJ2-7): NAGVMQNPRHLVRRRGQEARLRCSPMKGHSHVYWYRQLPEEGLKFMVYLQKENIIDESGMPKERFSAEFPKEGPSILRIQQVVRGDSAAYFCASSGGRGTYEQYFGPGTRLTVT.